This T cell receptor (beta chain) is drawn from a study of OX40 agonist ivuxolimab in advanced cancers. Study overall: Hepatocellular carcinoma, melanoma, renal cell or head and neck cancer occurred in dose-escalation patients.

Baseline was the first blood sampling point, followed by cycle 4 day 1 and cycle 7 day 1. Clones were sequenced by immunoSEQ multiplex PCR, and TCRdb holds only the in-frame ones, with some missing. Of about 68,000 clones in the sample, approximately 91% are singletons; the top ten hold about 0.31%. Germline V CDR1 and CDR2: SGHKS, YYEKEE (reference sequence). The V end was cut by 0 bases, the J end by 4 bases, with 11 bases between. This CDR3 contains 14 residues. The V gene is TRBV5-5, the J gene TRBJ2-7; the D gene is possibly TRBD2 (6 bases). The sequence came from an adult with an advanced solid tumor such as melanoma, head and neck, liver or kidney cancer. The sample here was CD4+ or CD8+ T cells sorted from blood, taken in a trial of the OX40 agonist ivuxolimab. CDR3 residues: CASSLGTILYEQYF. CDR3 DNA sequence: TGTGCCAGCAGCTTGGGGACTATTTTATACGAGCAGTACTTC.